Included here is one T cell receptor beta chain sequence, with context. Its target antigen remains unknown. No clone much larger than this one lies a single base away; base qualities are absent. Trimming removed 5 bases from V and 1 base from J; the gene matches leave 8 bases unexplained. The germline V gene gives CDR1 as SGHTA and CDR2 as FQGNSA. Including cysteine and phenylalanine, the CDR3 has 16 amino acids. CDR3 DNA only is kept here, 48 bases in frame from base 1. Enrolling through a virtual design, the prospective study's participants ranged in age from roughly 18 to 90 years and lived across some 22 United States geographic areas. In the prospective study, participants were assigned to cohorts based on the clinical history participants reported in a screening survey and a study questionnaire. Recovered participants in ImmuneRACE Cohort 3 were defined by two consecutive negative NP/OP PCR tests, clearance by a healthcare professional, or resolution of symptoms. In the prospective study, whole blood, serum and a nasopharyngeal or oropharyngeal swab were collected from each participant by mobile phlebotomists. Participants in the prospective study had the option to provide additional blood draws and questionnaires over a 2-month period. Blood samples from the prospective study were shipped frozen or at room temperature prior to DNA extraction.

The sample belongs to a study of blood T cell repertoires in COVID-19 (dated by TCRdb to 2018 to 2021). Some background on the complete study: Collaborator samples came from the United States, Italy and Spain and covered acute and convalescent phases of COVID-19. Samples came from the ongoing ImmuneRACE study (first 160 participants) plus 1,254 subjects from 6 global collaborators. Deeply sampled blood TCRbeta repertoires from subjects exposed to, actively infected with, or recovered from COVID-19 were included in the dataset. The material from the prospective study consisted of cDNA or gDNA derived from T cells, B-cell-depleted T cells, or PBMCs. The repertoires were made available in a free public database intended to serve as a resource for research on the immune response to SARS-CoV-2. Where HLA class I and class II types were available, the types were taken from metadata supplied by the sample provider, not from assay-based typing. The sample metadata nearly always contained a de-identified subject ID, COVID-19 status, age in years and sex.

Broad study findings and their caveats: Clinical and demographic metadata were provided uncurated, with the amount varying by source and participant.

TCRbeta CDR3 regions were amplified from genomic DNA using the immunoSEQ Assay, a bias-controlled multiplex PCR. The paper's data handling went like this. Nucleated cell counts per sample were estimated from amplification of reference gene primers within the assay. Sequence reads were collapsed and filtered to measure the absolute abundance of every unique TCRbeta CDR3 rearrangement. For each sample, productive Simpson clonality was calculated by taking the square root of Simpson's diversity index across productive rearrangements. As stored in TCRdb, this immuneACCESS dataset retains in-frame rearrangements with V and J assigned. A fraction of the clones does not appear; measured against another copy, unresolved V genes explain less than half of the discrepancy, and the remainder lacks a known reason. V and J calls and clone size come straight from that table; D and trimming were deduced from the DNA. For this sample there are more than 300,000 clones; roughly 91% appear just once. Over 8.5% of the sample is taken by the ten largest.

The chain is made from TRBV7-2 and TRBJ2-1; 7 central bases correspond to TRBD1. This clonotype was sampled from a woman aged 30 to 39 who had recovered from COVID-19. The sequenced sample was PBMCs or T cells enriched from blood (not recorded which). The CDR3 protein sequence reads: CASSPGNRGSYNEQFF. In nucleotides, the sequence is TGTGCCAGCAGCCCAGGAAACAGGGGATCCTACAATGAGCAGTTCTTC.